The T cell receptor (beta chain) under discussion was sequenced for a study of OX40 agonist ivuxolimab in advanced cancers. Whole-study context: Ivuxolimab, an antibody acting as an agonist of OX40 (CD134), was used to treat patients. Of the participants, under 50% had some prior anti-PD-1, anti-PD-L1 or anti-CTLA-4 therapy, which was allowed. Whole-study findings and limits: Blood T cells, both CD4+ and CD8+, expanded clonally by week 6 at 0.1 to 3.0 mg/kg.

This CDR3 has 13 residues. Germline values: CDR1 SQVTM, CDR2 ANQGSEA. Note on this clone: What it recognizes is unknown. At one end the junction does not follow the germline gene, possibly because of a read error.

The assay was immunoSEQ multiplex PCR, and TCRdb's table has in-frame clones only and misses some. The sample yields about 78,000 clones, around nine tenths seen once. The sample here was CD4+ or CD8+ T cells sorted from blood, taken in a trial of the OX40 agonist ivuxolimab. This chain connects TRBV29-1 to TRBJ1-2; no clear D. The clonotype comes from an adult with an advanced solid tumor such as melanoma, head and neck, liver or kidney cancer. In DNA, the CDR3 is TGCAGCGTCGAAGGAGGGCGTCGCTATGGCTACACCTTC. It encodes CSVEGGRRYGYTF.